These 8 T cell receptor beta chains share one sample of origin, sequenced in a study of blood T cells in healthy people across ages. Together with a sample-barcoded 5' primer, a J-beta primer mix was included in a second PCR lasting about 6 to 12 cycles. Using its own MiXCR run on the 5' RACE reads, TCRdb lists one record per CDR3 protein. The repertoire holds 700,000 to 950,000 distinct CDR3 sequences, about three fifths seen once, with roughly 20% in the top ten. The sample comprised blood. These receptors all stem from a man aged 25-45 years in good health.

This clonotype was seen a few times. J is TRBJ2-1 and V is TRBV29-1; the D call may be TRBD1 or TRBD2 (5 bases each). CDR1 SQVTM and CDR2 ANQGSEA come from the germline V gene. The CDR3 contains 15 residues. Trimming left V 6 bases short and J 0 bases short, with 15 bases between. CDR3 loop: CSVPAGATSYNEQFF. Written as DNA, the CDR3 is TGCAGCGTACCCGCCGGGGCCACCTCCTACAATGAGCAGTTCTTC.

Only a few counts were recorded for this clonotype. The gene calls are TRBV7-2 and TRBJ2-2; no definite D call. Germline V lookup: CDR1 SGHTA, CDR2 FQGNSA. This CDR3 spans 15 amino acids. V was shortened by 3 bases and J by 4 bases, with 12 bases between the two germline ends. The CDR3, as DNA: TGTGCCAGCAGCTTGGTAGTCCAGGTCACCGGGGAGCTGTTTTTT. Its translation is CASSLVVQVTGELFF.

This clonotype turned up a few times. The chain carries TRBV10-3 and TRBJ2-7; D uncertain. Looked up from germline, CDR1 is ENHRY and CDR2 is SYGVKD. V lost 3 bases to trimming and J lost 2 bases, with 2 bases between them. The CDR3 is 11 amino acids. In nucleotides, the CDR3 is TGTGCCATCAGTGATACCTACGAGCAGTACTTC. Translated, it gives CAISDTYEQYF.

The chain combines TRBV14 with TRBJ1-2, with a possible D match to TRBD1 (6 bases). In germline, CDR1 is SGHDN, CDR2 FVKESK. CDR3 size: 14 residues. The ends were cut back, 7 bases at V and 2 bases at J, with 14 bases in the middle. The DNA for the CDR3 is TGTGCCAGCACGGGAGACAGGCCAAACTATGGCTACACCTTC. It encodes CASTGDRPNYGYTF. Using reference TRBV14 and TRBJ1-2 for the parts outside the CDR3, the full variable domain is EAGVTQFPSHSVIEKGQTVTLRCDPISGHDNLYWYRRVMGKEIKFLLHFVKESKQDESGMPNNRFLAERTGGTYSTLKVQPAELEDSGVYFCASTGDRPNYGYTFGSGTRLTVV.

This clonotype has just a few counts. The gene calls are TRBV12-3 or TRBV12-4 and TRBJ2-1; D may be TRBD1 (6 bases). Trimming pared 8 bases from V and 3 bases from J, leaving 17 bases between. This CDR3 has 15 residues. The CDR3 nucleotides are TGTGCCAGCTGTGTCCCGGGACATAACTACAATGAGCAGTTCTTC. This encodes CASCVPGHNYNEQFF.

This clonotype was found many times. The J gene is TRBJ2-1, the V gene TRBV6-1, with D perhaps given as TRBD1 or TRBD2 (5 bases each). Germline values: CDR1 MNHNS, CDR2 SASEGT. The CDR3 extends over 15 amino acids. V lost 4 bases to trimming and J lost 8 bases, with 18 bases between them. DNA for the CDR3: TGTGCCAGCAGTGGAGGGGCAGGGCCGGCGTATGAGCAGTTCTTC. Translated: CASSGGAGPAYEQFF.

Points on this clonotype: Being one base from a much bigger clone, this may be a read error. V is TRBV20-1 and J is TRBJ2-1; the D gene is possibly TRBD2 (6 bases). Trimming removed 6 bases at V and 5 bases at J, with 20 bases between. Germline CDR1 and CDR2: DFQATT and SNEGSKA (reference sequence). The CDR3 covers 15 residues. The CDR3 sequence: CSARRPSDRDNEQFF. CDR3 DNA: TGCAGTGCCCGACGCCCTAGCGACCGAGACAATGAGCAGTTCTTC.

This clonotype has a single count. This chain uses TRBV5-1 with TRBJ2-7; 7 bases agree with TRBD1. With V trimmed by 4 bases and J by 2 bases, 12 bases remained unmatched. This CDR3 comprises 16 residues. Looked up from germline, CDR1 is SGHRS and CDR2 is YFSETQ. CDR3 protein: CASSIRFDRDTYEQYF. CDR3 in DNA: TGCGCCAGCAGCATTCGATTTGACAGGGATACCTACGAGCAGTACTTC.